This T cell receptor beta chain was sequenced in a study of tumor-infiltrating lymphocytes in primary liver carcinoma (dated by TCRdb to 2015 to 2018). In the study overall: About five patients with histopathologically diagnosed primary liver carcinoma underwent surgical resection in China between November 2015 and 2016. The five patients, three men and two women aged 30 to 69 years, had hepatocellular carcinoma (four) or combined HCC and intrahepatic cholangiocarcinoma (one). The tumors of the five patients were staged as T1-T3 N0M0, with maximum diameters ranging from roughly 4 to 10 cm. Each sample produced roughly 3.5 to 7.5 million productive TCRbeta reads, and read depth showed no significant difference between tissue types. For each liver tumor, the study sampled five regions along with adjacent normal tissue and blood, and applied TCRbeta repertoire sequencing, expression microarrays and whole-exome sequencing. TCRbeta repertoire sequencing covered 35 or so specimens from 5 patients: some 25 tumor regions, 5 adjacent noncancerous liver tissues and 5 peripheral blood samples. Technical replicate repertoires showed high reproducibility, with mean shared-clone rates about 0.92 and correlation coefficients above 0.95.

RNA from unsorted whole blood was extracted with TRIzol reagent, and germline DNA was obtained with the DNeasy Blood & Tissue kit. At the time of sampling, the patients were treatment-naive and had chronic HBV infection. Before surgery, 3.5 to 4 milliliters of peripheral blood were drawn into K2EDTA tubes. Overall study results and their limits: Bulk unsorted samples precluded comparing CD4+ and CD8+ T cell repertoires. Only the TCR beta chain was sequenced, so true repertoire diversity is likely underestimated because unpaired alpha chains were not captured. Pairs of tumor regions showed greater repertoire overlap (mean roughly 35%) than tumor-adjacent pairs (roughly 17%) or tumor-blood pairs (roughly 15%), which is consistent with antigen-driven expansion. The study included only four to six patients, and the authors note findings should be validated in a larger study. Compared with blood, tumors had a significantly larger share of the repertoire taken up by the top 250 clones (p = 0.039).

TCRbeta-specific cDNA was reverse-transcribed from 500 to 550 ng total RNA using a constant-region primer and ProtoScript II reverse transcriptase. Construction of the TCRbeta libraries relied on three nested rounds of multiplex PCR, following a slightly modified ARM-PCR procedure. Sample barcodes and Illumina adapters were attached in a final 25-cycle PCR using Deep VentR polymerase. Before sequencing, amplicons of 200-500 bp were purified from gel using a QIAquick gel extraction kit. The TCRbeta amplicons were sequenced with 250-bp paired-end reads on an Illumina HiSeq 2500. In the paper's pipeline: Reads were quality-trimmed with Trimmomatic v0.33, and paired reads were merged with FLASH v1.2.11 to recover full CDR3 sequences. V, D and J germline segments were assigned to the rearranged TCRbeta sequences by MiGEC v1.2.1b. Clonotype statistics and Shannon-Wiener diversity indices were calculated with VDJtools v1.0.0. To cut down on sampling bias, every analysis after diversity analysis relied on just the 250 most abundant clonotypes from each sample. TCRdb passed the public sequencing reads through fastp at Q25 and MiXCR, retaining productive beta sequences. Identical CDR3 protein sequences are pooled into one entry, listed with their most common genes and DNA. These V and J calls rely on TCRdb rather than the paper's analysis. The sample has fewer than 400,000 distinct CDR3 sequences on record, around three fifths of them singletons. 9% of the sample comes from the top ten.

In regard to this clonotype: What antigen it recognizes has not been identified. No per-base quality is available; no much larger clone lies one base away.

The receptor's source is a man aged 35 to 55 with primary liver carcinoma and hepatitis B virus infection. Sequences were obtained from peripheral blood.

The nucleotides read TGTGCCAACTTAAGGACAGGGGTTACCAATGAGCAGTTCTTC. Its product reads: CANLRTGVTNEQFF. The sequence joins TRBV6-2 or TRBV6-3 to TRBJ2-1, and 9 junctional nucleotides match TRBD1. CDR1 and CDR2 are drawn from the germline V gene: MNHEY, SVGEGT. Trimming accounts for 10 bases at V and 6 bases at J, while the number of junction bases matched to no gene is 10. The CDR3, from cysteine to phenylalanine, totals 14 residues. CDR3 DNA is the only sequence kept; it has 42 bases, read in frame from the first base.